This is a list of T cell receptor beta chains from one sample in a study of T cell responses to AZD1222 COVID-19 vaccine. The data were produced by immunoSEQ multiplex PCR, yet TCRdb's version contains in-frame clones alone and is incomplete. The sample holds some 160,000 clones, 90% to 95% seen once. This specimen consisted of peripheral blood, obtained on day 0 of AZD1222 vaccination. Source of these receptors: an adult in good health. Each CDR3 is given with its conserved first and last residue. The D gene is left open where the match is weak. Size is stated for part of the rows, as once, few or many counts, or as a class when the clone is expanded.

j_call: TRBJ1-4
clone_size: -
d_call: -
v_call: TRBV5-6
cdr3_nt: TGTGCCAGCAGCTTGTTCGGGGGCAATGAAAAACTGTTTTTT
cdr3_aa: CASSLFGGNEKLFF

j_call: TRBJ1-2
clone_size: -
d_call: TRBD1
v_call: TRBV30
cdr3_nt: TGTGCCTGGAGTGTCGTGCCGACAGGGCTTGGCTACACCTTC
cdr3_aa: CAWSVVPTGLGYTF

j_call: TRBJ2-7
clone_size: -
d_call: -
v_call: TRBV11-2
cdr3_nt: TGTGCCAGCAGCTTGAGAAACGGGGCCTACGAGCAGTACTTC
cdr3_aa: CASSLRNGAYEQYF

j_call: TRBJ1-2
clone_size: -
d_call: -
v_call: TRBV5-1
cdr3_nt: TGCGCCAGCAGCTTGGATTGGACGGGGAACTATGGCTACACCTTC
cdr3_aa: CASSLDWTGNYGYTF

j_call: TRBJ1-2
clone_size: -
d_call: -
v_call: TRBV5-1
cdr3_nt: TGCGCCAGCAGCCCCGGGACTCTATATGGCTACACCTTC
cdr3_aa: CASSPGTLYGYTF

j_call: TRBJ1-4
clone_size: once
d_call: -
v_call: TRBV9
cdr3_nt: TGTGCCAGCAGCCCCTGGGAGGGGTTGAATGAAAAACTGTTTTTT
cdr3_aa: CASSPWEGLNEKLFF

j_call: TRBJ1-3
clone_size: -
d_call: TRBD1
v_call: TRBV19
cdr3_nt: TGTGCCAGTAGTACTGGACAGGGGATCGGAAACACCATATATTTT
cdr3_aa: CASSTGQGIGNTIYF

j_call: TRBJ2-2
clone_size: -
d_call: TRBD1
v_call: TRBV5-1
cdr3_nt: TGCGCCAGCAGCTTAGAACCCCGGGACAGATACACCGGGGAGCTGTTTTTT
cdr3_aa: CASSLEPRDRYTGELFF

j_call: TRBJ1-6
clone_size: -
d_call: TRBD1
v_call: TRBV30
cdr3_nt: TGTGCCTGGAGTGCGAGGGACAGGGGAAATTCACCCCTCCACTTT
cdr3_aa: CAWSARDRGNSPLHF

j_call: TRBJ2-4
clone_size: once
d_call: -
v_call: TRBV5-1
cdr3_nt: TGCGCCAGCAGCTTGGCTGGCGCCAAAAACATTCAGTACTTC
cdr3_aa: CASSLAGAKNIQYF

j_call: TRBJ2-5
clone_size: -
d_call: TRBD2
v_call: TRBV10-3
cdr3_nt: TGTGCCACGGGGATAGCGGGGGGGACGTACCAAGAGACCCAGTACTTC
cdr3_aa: CATGIAGGTYQETQYF

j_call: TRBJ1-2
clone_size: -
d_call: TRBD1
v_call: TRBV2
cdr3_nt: TGTGCCAGCAGCCACGACAGGGTGATAGGCTACACCTTC
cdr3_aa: CASSHDRVIGYTF

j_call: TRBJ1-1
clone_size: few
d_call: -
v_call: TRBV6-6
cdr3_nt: TGTGCCAGCAGTTACTCCAGGGACGCACTCCCTGAAGCTTTCTTT
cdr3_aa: CASSYSRDALPEAFF

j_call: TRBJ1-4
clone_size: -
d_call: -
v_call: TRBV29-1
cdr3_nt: TGCAGCGTAACGGAACAGGTTTCAGAAAAACTGTTTTTT
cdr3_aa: CSVTEQVSEKLFF

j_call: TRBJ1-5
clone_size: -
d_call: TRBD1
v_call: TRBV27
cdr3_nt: TGTGCCAGCAGTTGGACAGGGGTCAATCAGCCCCAGCATTTT
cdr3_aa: CASSWTGVNQPQHF

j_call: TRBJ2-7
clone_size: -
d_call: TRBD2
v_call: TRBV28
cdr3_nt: TGTGCCACCAAATGGACTAGCGGGGGGGCCTACGAGCAGTACTTC
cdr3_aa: CATKWTSGGAYEQYF

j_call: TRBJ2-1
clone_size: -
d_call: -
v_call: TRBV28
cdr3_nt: TGTGCCAGCAGTCCTCCCCCTAGTAATGAGCAGTTCTTC
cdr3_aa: CASSPPPSNEQFF

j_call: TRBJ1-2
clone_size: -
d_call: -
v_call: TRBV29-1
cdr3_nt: TGCAGCGTTGTCGGCAGGGAACGAGGAGGCTACACCTTC
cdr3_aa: CSVVGRERGGYTF

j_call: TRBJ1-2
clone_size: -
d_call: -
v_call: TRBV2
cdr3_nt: TGTGCCAGCATGGCCCAGGGCGTAAACTATGGCTACACCTTC
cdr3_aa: CASMAQGVNYGYTF

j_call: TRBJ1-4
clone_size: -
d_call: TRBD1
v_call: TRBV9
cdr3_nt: TGTGCCAGCAGCGGCCGGGACAGAAGTAGATGGACTAATGAAAAACTGTTTTTT
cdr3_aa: CASSGRDRSRWTNEKLFF

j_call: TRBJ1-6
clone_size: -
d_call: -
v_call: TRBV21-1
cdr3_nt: TGTGCCAGCAGGCGACAGGGGGGACTCTATAATTCACCCCTCCACTTT
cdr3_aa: CASRRQGGLYNSPLHF

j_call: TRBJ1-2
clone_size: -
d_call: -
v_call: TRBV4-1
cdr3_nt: TGCGCCAGCAGCCAAGAACGGGGCGACTATGGCTACACCTTC
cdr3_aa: CASSQERGDYGYTF